The sequence of this T cell receptor (beta chain) was determined in a study of blood T cell repertoires in COVID-19. Study-wide background: Samples representing acute and convalescent COVID-19 were sourced from the United States, Italy and Spain.

After removal of 0 bases from V and 4 bases from J, the junction contained 6 bases not matched to a gene. The CDR3 consists of 15 residues. Germline V gene sequence: CDR1 SGDLS, CDR2 YYNGEE. Produced via immunoSEQ multiplex PCR; TCRdb's table is partial and in-frame only. Among under 300,000 clones listed, over 80% were seen once. The sample was peripheral blood. The rearrangement links TRBV9 to TRBJ2-7, with TRBD2 matching over 8 bases. The source is a woman in her sixties with active or convalescent COVID-19. The CDR3 is CASSVGFSGKYEQYF. The DNA for the CDR3 is TGTGCCAGCAGCGTAGGTTTTAGCGGGAAATACGAGCAGTACTTC.